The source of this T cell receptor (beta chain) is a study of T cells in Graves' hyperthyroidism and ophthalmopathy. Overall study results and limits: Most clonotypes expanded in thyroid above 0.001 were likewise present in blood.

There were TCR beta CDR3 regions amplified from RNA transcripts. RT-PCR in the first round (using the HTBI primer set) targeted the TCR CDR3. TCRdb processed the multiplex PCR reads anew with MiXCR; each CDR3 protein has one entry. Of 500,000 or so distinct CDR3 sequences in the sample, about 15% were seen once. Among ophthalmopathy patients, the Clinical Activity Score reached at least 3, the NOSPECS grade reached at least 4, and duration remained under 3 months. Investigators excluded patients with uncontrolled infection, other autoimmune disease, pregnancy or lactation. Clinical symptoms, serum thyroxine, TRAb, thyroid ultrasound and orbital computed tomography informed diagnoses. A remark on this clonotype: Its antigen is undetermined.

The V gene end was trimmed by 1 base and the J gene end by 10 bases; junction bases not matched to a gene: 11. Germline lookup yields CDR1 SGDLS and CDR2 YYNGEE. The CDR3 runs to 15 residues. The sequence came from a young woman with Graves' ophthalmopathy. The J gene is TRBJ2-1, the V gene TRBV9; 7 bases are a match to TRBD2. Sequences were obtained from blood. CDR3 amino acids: CASSVHSGGSGEQFF. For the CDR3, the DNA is TGTGCCAGCAGCGTACATTCGGGAGGAAGCGGCGAGCAGTTCTTC.